The 25 T cell receptor beta chains below were found in one sample sequenced in a study of shared clonotypes between healthy human individuals. TCRdb keeps only in-frame clones here, not all; method: immunoSEQ multiplex PCR. The sample holds about 2 million clones, about 95% seen once. Naive CD8 cells were CD45RO-negative, positively selected for CCR7, excluding terminally differentiated effector memory CD45RA+ cells. The sample taken for sequencing was naive CD8+ T cells sorted from blood. The receptor source for this set is a man aged 18-30 years in good health.

The V call is TRBV19, the J call TRBJ1-1; D uncertain. Trimming took 9 bases from V and 1 from J, leaving 9 bases between them. Germline assignment: CDR1 LNHDA and CDR2 SQIVND (reference sequence). This CDR3 spans 12 amino acids. The CDR3 loop is CASLGWNTEAFF. CDR3 nucleotides: TGTGCCAGCCTGGGTTGGAACACTGAAGCTTTCTTT.

V usage is TRBV7-6 and J usage is TRBJ1-6; D gene ambiguous. CDR3 length equals 16 residues. Germline V lookup: CDR1 SGHVS, CDR2 FNYEAQ. The V and J ends lost 7 bases and 7 bases respectively, with 20 bases between them. The CDR3 protein is CASTKYLGGSNSPLHF. In DNA form, the CDR3 reads TGTGCCAGCACCAAATACTTGGGAGGGAGCAATTCACCCCTCCACTTT.

This clone showed up just a few times. The chain links TRBV13 to TRBJ2-5; the D gene is possibly TRBD1 (5 bases). Looked up from germline, CDR1 is PRHDT and CDR2 is FYEKMQ (reference sequence). V was clipped by 2 bases and J by 2 bases, with 9 bases between them. CDR3 size: 14 residues. The chain's CDR3 is CASSLRTPQETQYF. The CDR3 region has the DNA TGTGCCAGCAGCTTAAGGACACCTCAAGAGACCCAGTACTTC.

The V and J genes are TRBV7-8 and TRBJ2-5, with D unclear. This CDR3 comprises 15 residues. Germline lookup yields CDR1 SGHVS and CDR2 FQNEAQ. V was pared by 1 base and J by 4 bases, with 13 bases between. This CDR3 is CASSLEDSLVETQYF. In DNA form, the CDR3 reads TGTGCCAGCAGCTTAGAAGACTCACTGGTAGAGACCCAGTACTTC.

This clone was counted a single time. The chain joins TRBV29-1 to TRBJ2-3, with TRBD2 matching over 9 bases. The CDR3 covers 14 residues. J lost 5 bases, V lost 4 bases, and 7 bases had no gene match. Germline V gene sequence: CDR1 SQVTM, CDR2 ANQGSEA. The CDR3 coding sequence is TGCAGCGTTGTTGGTAGCGGGAGTGAAGATACGCAGTATTTT. Translation gives CSVVGSGSEDTQYF.

This clone was found once. The genes are TRBV6-5 and TRBJ2-7, with D unresolved. Germline lookup yields CDR1 MNHEY and CDR2 SVGAGI. CDR3 length equals 15 residues. The V and J ends lost 0 bases and 0 bases respectively, with 9 bases between them. CDR3 nucleotide sequence: TGTGCCAGCAGTTACTCCGGACCAACCTCCTACGAGCAGTACTTC. This translates into CASSYSGPTSYEQYF.

The J gene is TRBJ1-1, the V gene TRBV10-3; a weak D match, TRBD1 (5 bases). The V and J ends lost 0 bases and 1 base respectively, with 15 bases between them. Germline assignment: CDR1 ENHRY and CDR2 SYGVKD. This CDR3 has 17 amino acids. Here the CDR3 DNA reads TGTGCCATCAGTGAGTCGGGGGGAGGACGGTCGAACACTGAAGCTTTCTTT. Translated: CAISESGGGRSNTEAFF.

As concerns this clone: The sample holds other DNA sequences that translate to the same CDR3. The CDR3 here is CASSLQGAGYGYTF. The DNA for the CDR3 is TGTGCCAGCAGCTTACAGGGCGCGGGGTATGGCTACACCTTC. The chain is built from TRBV7-6 and TRBJ1-2, with D possibly TRBD1 on 5 matching bases. Deletions cut 2 bases from V and 5 bases from J, with 12 bases between. The CDR3 totals 14 residues. CDR1 and CDR2 (germline): SGHVS, FNYEAQ.

Note on this clone: At one boundary the junction diverges from the germline segment, which might be a read error. The V call is TRBV6-4, the J call TRBJ2-3; 11 bases agree with TRBD2. The CDR3 sequence is 15 residues long. The V gene's germline CDR1 is MRHNA and CDR2 SNTAGT. CDR3 amino acids: CASSHSSGGTDTQYF. CDR3 nucleotide sequence: TGTGCCAGCAGTCACTCTAGCGGGGGGACAGATACGCAGTATTTT.

This clone was recorded once. V and J are TRBV4-1 and TRBJ2-1; TRBD2 might be the D (6 bases). Looked up from germline, CDR1 is MGHRA and CDR2 is YSYEKL. CDR3 length: 14 residues. Trimming pared 0 bases from V and 6 bases from J, leaving 9 bases between. CDR3 nucleotides: TGCGCCAGCAGCCAAGAGGGGGGTGGCAATGAGCAGTTCTTC. Residues: CASSQEGGGNEQFF.

This chain links TRBV28 with TRBJ1-6, with D possibly matching TRBD1 (6 bases). V was trimmed by 4 bases and J by 0 bases, leaving 25 bases between them. The CDR3 is 21 amino acids. The germline V gene has CDR1 MDHEN and CDR2 SYDVKM. As DNA, the CDR3 is TGTGCCAGCAGTTCTGGGAGTTTAGGGACATCTTCGAGCTCCTATAATTCACCCCTCCACTTT. Amino acids: CASSSGSLGTSSSSYNSPLHF.

This chain's CDR3 is CASSQGNLAGTDTQYF. DNA of the CDR3: TGTGCCAGCAGCCAGGGCAATTTAGCGGGCACAGATACGCAGTATTTT. The chain links TRBV6-6 to TRBJ2-3; a possible D gene is TRBD2 (6 bases). CDR1 MNHNY and CDR2 SVGAGI come from the germline V gene (reference sequence). CDR3 length equals 16 residues. Trimming cost V 6 bases and J 1 base, with 17 bases left between them.

The chain combines TRBV2 with TRBJ2-5, with D maybe TRBD1 (8 bases). V lost 5 bases and J 5 bases, leaving 12 bases between the germline ends. The germline gives CDR1 SNHLY, CDR2 FYNNEI. CDR3 length: 13 residues. In nucleotides, the CDR3 is TGTGCCAGCAGTTCACAGGGGGGGGAGACCCAGTACTTC. Amino acids: CASSSQGGETQYF.

The chain recombines TRBV7-9 with TRBJ2-5, with D possibly TRBD1 on 5 matching bases. V was pared by 5 bases and J by 2 bases, with 18 bases between. The CDR3 consists of 16 residues. CDR1 SEHNR and CDR2 FQNEAQ come from the germline V gene (reference sequence). CDR3 protein: CASSHSGHSLQETQYF. For the CDR3, the DNA is TGTGCCAGCAGCCATTCCGGACATTCTTTACAAGAGACCCAGTACTTC.

The CDR3 protein is CATSRVEGWASDTQYF. CDR3 DNA: TGTGCCACCAGCAGAGTAGAAGGGTGGGCGTCAGATACGCAGTATTTT. This chain connects TRBV15 to TRBJ2-3, with D unresolved. V lost 1 base to trimming and J lost 4 bases, with 15 bases between them. The CDR3 spans 16 residues. Germline CDR1 is LNHNV and CDR2 is YYDKDF (reference sequence). Together with reference TRBV15 and TRBJ2-3, the CDR3 gives the full variable domain: DAMVIQNPRYQVTQFGKPVTLSCSQTLNHNVMYWYQQKSSQAPKLLFHYYDKDFNNEADTPDNFQSRRPNTSFCFLDIRSPGLGDTAMYLCATSRVEGWASDTQYFGPGTRLTVL.

This chain uses TRBV9 with TRBJ2-1; no reliable D call. V dropped 0 bases and J dropped 6 bases, with 10 bases sitting between them. This CDR3 spans 14 amino acids. CDR1 is SGDLS, CDR2 YYNGEE, per germline. The CDR3 loop reads CASSVGGFGNEQFF. In nucleotides, the CDR3 is TGTGCCAGCAGCGTAGGAGGCTTCGGCAATGAGCAGTTCTTC.

In its sample, this clone was seen once. This chain connects TRBV6-5 to TRBJ2-5, with D perhaps matching TRBD2 (5 bases). Germline V gene data show CDR1 as MNHEY and CDR2 as SVGAGI. The CDR3 runs 15 residues. The V end was cut by 6 bases, the J end by 4 bases, with 18 bases between. CDR3 DNA: TGTGCCAGCAGCTACCTCGCGGGTAGAGGAGAGACCCAGTACTTC. Translated: CASSYLAGRGETQYF.

The chain joins TRBV30 to TRBJ2-1; D gene unclear. Germline CDR1 reads GTSNPN; CDR2 reads SVGIG (reference sequence). CDR3 length: 11 residues. Trimming removed 1 base from V and 7 bases from J, with 5 bases in between. CDR3 nucleotides: TGTGCCTGGAGTGACGGAAATGAGCAGTTCTTC. Residues: CAWSDGNEQFF.

The chain combines TRBV5-5 with TRBJ2-7, with 7 bases that match TRBD1. This CDR3 contains 14 residues. Germline trimming cut 0 bases from V and 5 bases from J; bases unmatched to any gene: 5. The germline V gene has CDR1 SGHKS and CDR2 YYEKEE (reference sequence). The CDR3 region is CASSLVQGDHEQYF. In DNA form, the CDR3 reads TGTGCCAGCAGCTTGGTTCAGGGGGACCACGAGCAGTACTTC.

Details on this clone: Other nucleotide sequences in the sample specify the same CDR3. This sequence joins TRBV30 and TRBJ2-3, with D uncertain. This CDR3 is 12 amino acids long. The germline V gene has CDR1 GTSNPN and CDR2 SVGIG (reference sequence). Trimming stripped 0 bases from V and 0 bases from J, with 1 base between. The CDR3 loop reads CAWSVSTDTQYF. The CDR3 DNA reads as TGTGCCTGGAGTGTTAGCACAGATACGCAGTATTTT.

This chain links TRBV10-3 with TRBJ2-7; 9 bases line up with TRBD2. Germline CDR1 reads ENHRY; CDR2 reads SYGVKD. J lost 5 bases, V lost 0 bases, and 14 bases had no gene match. The CDR3 has 18 residues. CDR3 loop: CAISESTETREGPDEQYF. The CDR3 region has the DNA TGTGCCATCAGTGAGTCGACGGAAACGCGGGAGGGCCCGGACGAGCAGTACTTC.

The chain recombines TRBV5-6 with TRBJ1-1; no clear D gene. Trimming stripped 4 bases from V and 7 bases from J, with 11 bases between. Looked up from germline, CDR1 is SGHDT and CDR2 is YYEEEE. This CDR3 comprises 12 residues. The CDR3 sequence is CASSEDGSEAFF. CDR3 sequence (DNA): TGTGCCAGCAGCGAGGACGGGAGTGAAGCTTTCTTT.

With regard to this clone: The sample holds other DNA sequences that translate to the same CDR3. The chain combines TRBV5-1 with TRBJ2-7; the D is unclear. The CDR3 is made up of 13 amino acids. With 5 bases removed from V and 0 bases from J, the gap between germline ends came to 9 bases. Germline V gene lookup returns CDR1 SGHRS and CDR2 YFSETQ. This chain's CDR3 is CASSDASSYEQYF. The DNA of the CDR3 is TGCGCCAGCAGTGATGCCAGCTCCTACGAGCAGTACTTC.

Comment on this clone: Other DNA sequences in this sample translate to the same CDR3. The V and J genes are TRBV6-5 and TRBJ2-1; D ambiguous. CDR3 length equals 13 residues. Trimming removed 4 bases from V and 5 bases from J, with 9 bases in between. Germline lookup yields CDR1 MNHEY and CDR2 SVGAGI. CDR3 sequence reads: CASSLGGDNEQFF. CDR3 nucleotides: TGTGCCAGCAGTTTGGGCGGAGACAATGAGCAGTTCTTC.

This rearrangement joins TRBV5-1 to TRBJ2-1; 9 bases line up with TRBD1. V lost 4 bases and J lost 6; bases outside the gene matches: 8. Germline V gives CDR1 SGHRS, CDR2 YFSETQ. This CDR3 spans 15 amino acids. The CDR3 loop reads CASSPKGQGSNEQFF. Written as DNA, the CDR3 is TGCGCCAGCAGCCCGAAGGGACAGGGATCCAATGAGCAGTTCTTC.